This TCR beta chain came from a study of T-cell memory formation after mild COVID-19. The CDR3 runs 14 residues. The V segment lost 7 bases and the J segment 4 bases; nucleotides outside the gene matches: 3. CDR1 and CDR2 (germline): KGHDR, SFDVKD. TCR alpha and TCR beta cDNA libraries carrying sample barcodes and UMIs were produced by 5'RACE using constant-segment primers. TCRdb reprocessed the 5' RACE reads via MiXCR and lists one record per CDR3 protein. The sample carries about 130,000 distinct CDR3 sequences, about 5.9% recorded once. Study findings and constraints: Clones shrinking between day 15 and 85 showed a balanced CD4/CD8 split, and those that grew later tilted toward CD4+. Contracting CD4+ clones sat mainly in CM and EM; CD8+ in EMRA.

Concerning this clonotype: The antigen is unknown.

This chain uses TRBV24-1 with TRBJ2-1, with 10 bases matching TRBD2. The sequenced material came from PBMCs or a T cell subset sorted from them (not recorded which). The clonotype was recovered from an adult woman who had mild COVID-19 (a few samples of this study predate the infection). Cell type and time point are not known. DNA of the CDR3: TGTGCCACCAGGCCTAGCGGGGGTTACAATGAGCAGTTCTTC. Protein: CATRPSGGYNEQFF.